This T cell receptor beta chain was captured by sequencing in a study of naive and memory T cell subsets. General study points: Expression changes during T cell differentiation may affect RNA-based TCR counts. In naive cells, over 85% of TCR sequences were seen only once.

This clonotype has ten or more counts. Its target is not known. Two oligonucleotides, mixed equimolar, formed the beta constant-region primer covering TRBC1 and TRBC2. TCRdb reprocessed the UMI-ligation and nested PCR reads via MiXCR and lists one record per CDR3 protein. The sample has under 40,000 distinct CDR3 sequences, approximately 12% seen once. The germline V and J ends were trimmed by 6 bases and 0 bases, with 6 bases remaining between them. This CDR3 has 13 residues. Germline V gene sequence: CDR1 SQVTM, CDR2 ANQGSEA. Sequential positive selection took CD4 T cells first, then CD8 T cells. V is TRBV29-1 and J is TRBJ2-6; D is unresolved. The receptor was derived from a human donor in good health. The sample comprised effector memory CD4+ T cells from blood. As to subset: effector memory, CD45RA- CD27-. CDR3 nucleotide sequence: TGCAGCGTACAGAGCTCTGGGGCCAACGTCCTGACTTTC. As protein: CSVQSSGANVLTF.